This T cell receptor (beta chain) was found in a study of T cell responses to AZD1222 COVID-19 vaccine. Clones were sequenced by immunoSEQ multiplex PCR, and TCRdb holds only the in-frame ones, with some missing. The top ten hold around 3.5% of the sample, which has 140,000 to 150,000 clones, about 90% seen once. CDR3 length: 18 residues. Germline CDR1 reads MDHEN; CDR2 reads SYDVKM. V trimming: 3 bases; J trimming: 0 bases; junction bases outside the gene matches: 10. This receptor was taken from an adult who received the AZD1222 COVID-19 vaccine. This material consisted of peripheral blood, taken 28 days after the second AZD1222 dose. This chain connects TRBV28 to TRBJ2-7; 11 bases line up with TRBD2. The chain's CDR3 is CASSFRSGTSGASYEQYF. CDR3 in DNA: TGTGCCAGCAGTTTCAGGTCCGGGACTAGCGGAGCCTCCTACGAGCAGTACTTC.